One and the same sample provided the 25 T cell receptor beta chains below, sequenced in a study of regulatory T cells in long-lasting Graves disease. Both iRepertoire HTBI primers and Arm-PCR of CDR3 regions were used to build the TCR beta libraries. TCRdb recomputed calls from the multiplex PCR reads with MiXCR, one row per CDR3 protein. The sample shows hundreds of thousands of distinct CDR3 sequences, 15% to 20% of them seen only once. Noted time point: newly diagnosed GD, antithyroid drugs for less than 3 months. PBMC-extracted RNA yielded the TCR library. This sample also belongs to another study, concerning T cells in Graves' hyperthyroidism and ophthalmopathy.

Here the sequenced sample was peripheral blood mononuclear cells (PBMCs), taken at new diagnosis, from a patient treated with antithyroid drugs. These receptors were obtained from a middle-aged man with Graves disease.

This clonotype appeared many times. This chain connects TRBV18 to TRBJ1-3, with unresolved D. V was shortened by 0 bases and J by 0 bases, with 3 bases between the two germline ends. The CDR3 sequence is 14 residues long. CDR1 is KGHSH and CDR2 is LQKENI in the germline V gene. In nucleotides, the CDR3 is TGTGCCAGCTCACCACCGGTCTCTGGAAACACCATATATTTT. Translating it yields CASSPPVSGNTIYF.

This clonotype occurred a few times. CDR3 in amino acids: CSVDRPTGTDTQYF. DNA of the CDR3: TGCAGCGTTGACAGACCCACGGGCACAGATACGCAGTATTTT. This sequence joins TRBV29-1 and TRBJ2-3, with no clear D. The length of the CDR3 is 14 residues. Germline CDR1 reads SQVTM; CDR2 reads ANQGSEA. The V end lost 3 bases, the J end lost 1 base, and 11 bases lay between the germline ends.

Many counts were recorded for this clonotype. The chain recombines TRBV28 with TRBJ1-4; D remains ambiguous. In germline, CDR1 is MDHEN, CDR2 SYDVKM. The CDR3 length is 17 residues. V was trimmed by 2 bases and J by 3 bases, leaving 16 bases between them. CDR3 residues: CASSLGSTGYANEKLFF. CDR3 coding DNA: TGTGCCAGCAGTTTAGGCTCAACCGGTTACGCTAATGAAAAACTGTTTTTT. Together with reference TRBV28 and TRBJ1-4, the CDR3 gives the full variable domain: DVKVTQSSRYLVKRTGEKVFLECVQDMDHENMFWYRQDPGLGLRLIYFSYDVKMKEKGDIPEGYSVSREKKERFSLILESASTNQTSMYLCASSLGSTGYANEKLFFGSGTQLSVL.

This clonotype has only a few counts. The chain carries TRBV20-1 and TRBJ2-5; 8 bases fit TRBD2. V lost 1 base, J lost 1 base, and 5 bases stayed unmatched. The germline gives CDR1 DFQATT, CDR2 SNEGSKA (reference sequence). The CDR3 is 15 amino acids. The CDR3 is CSARAHRGGQETQYF. CDR3 nucleotide sequence: TGCAGTGCTAGAGCCCACCGGGGGGGCCAAGAGACCCAGTACTTC.

This clonotype appeared a few times. This chain joins TRBV4-1 and TRBJ2-7, with 7 bases fitting TRBD1. J lost 0 bases, V lost 4 bases, and 6 bases had no gene match. The CDR3 sequence is 15 residues long. Germline CDR1 reads MGHRA; CDR2 reads YSYEKL. CDR3 sequence reads: CASSRGTASSYEQYF. The CDR3, as DNA: TGCGCCAGCAGCCGAGGGACAGCCAGCTCCTACGAGCAGTACTTC.

The V and J genes are TRBV19 and TRBJ2-3, with a possible D match to TRBD2 (5 bases). Per the germline V gene, CDR1 is LNHDA and CDR2 is SQIVND (reference sequence). The CDR3 is made up of 17 amino acids. V lost 3 bases and J 0 bases, leaving 16 bases between the germline ends. This CDR3 reads CASSIGLAEHSTDTQYF. CDR3 DNA: TGTGCCAGTAGTATTGGTCTAGCAGAACATAGCACAGATACGCAGTATTTT.

The table lists this clonotype with a few counts. The V and J genes are TRBV5-1 and TRBJ2-7; a possible D gene is TRBD1 (5 bases). Per germline, CDR1 SGHRS and CDR2 YFSETQ. Deletions cut 0 bases from V and 8 bases from J, with 6 bases between. The CDR3 is made up of 11 amino acids. The CDR3 region has the DNA TGCGCCAGCAGCTTGGCAGGGCAGCAGTACTTC. Translated, it gives CASSLAGQQYF.

This clonotype has just a few counts. The CDR3 nucleotides read TGCAGCGTTGTACGGTCCACCGGGGAGCTGTTTTTT. Translated, it gives CSVVRSTGELFF. The chain uses TRBV29-1 and TRBJ2-2, with unresolved D. Trimming removed 4 bases at V and 4 bases at J, with 7 bases between. Germline CDR1 is SQVTM and CDR2 is ANQGSEA. CDR3 size: 12 residues.

This clonotype was seen repeatedly, ten times or more. The chain employs TRBV10-3 and TRBJ1-1, with TRBD1 as a possible D gene (6 bases). Germline-derived CDR1 and CDR2 are ENHRY and SYGVKD. Trimming shortened V by 11 bases and J by 5 bases, and 21 bases separated the two germline ends. This CDR3 has 14 amino acids. Here the CDR3 reads CAEAGAGLGTEAFF. The CDR3 DNA reads TGTGCCGAAGCAGGGGCAGGCCTCGGGACTGAAGCTTTCTTT.

Many counts were recorded for this clonotype. The chain links TRBV4-3 to TRBJ1-1; D gene unclear. The germline V and J ends were trimmed by 0 bases and 1 base, with 9 bases remaining between them. CDR1 and CDR2 (germline): LGHNA, YSLEER. The CDR3 totals 15 residues. The CDR3 region has the DNA TGCGCCAGCAGCCAAGATCTAGCGGGGAACACTGAAGCTTTCTTT. Protein product: CASSQDLAGNTEAFF.

This clonotype has just one count. The chain couples TRBV2 to TRBJ1-1; no definite D call. Germline V lookup: CDR1 SNHLY, CDR2 FYNNEI. The CDR3 loop spans 13 amino acids. Trimming pared 8 bases from V and 4 bases from J, leaving 14 bases between. This CDR3 reads CASRFGGVTEAFF. Here the CDR3 DNA reads TGTGCCAGCCGATTTGGCGGGGTCACTGAAGCTTTCTTT. The variable domain in full, with the rest retrieved from reference TRBV2 and TRBJ1-1, is EPEVTQTPSHQVTQMGQEVILRCVPISNHLYFYWYRQILGQKVEFLVSFYNNEISEKSEIFDDQFSVERPDGSNFTLKIRSTKLEDSAMYFCASRFGGVTEAFFGQGTRLTVV.

This clonotype was seen repeatedly, ten times or more. This chain joins TRBV27 and TRBJ2-5; 7 bases line up with TRBD1. There are 11 residues in the CDR3. Germline CDR1 reads MNHEY; CDR2 reads SMNVEV (reference sequence). The CDR3 protein is CHPGQQETQYF. The CDR3 DNA is TGTCATCCGGGACAGCAAGAGACCCAGTACTTC.

This clonotype was observed at least ten times. The chain carries TRBV12-3 or TRBV12-4 and TRBJ1-1, with D tentatively TRBD1 (6 bases). The CDR3 extends over 16 amino acids. V lost 1 base and J lost 1, with 13 bases in between. The CDR3 here is CASSLGLRGGNTEAFF. CDR3 DNA: TGTGCCAGCAGTTTAGGCCTTCGAGGGGGGAACACTGAAGCTTTCTTT.

This clonotype was detected only a few times. V usage is TRBV5-1 and J usage is TRBJ2-3; D might be TRBD1 or TRBD2, each matching 6 bases. The V gene's germline CDR1 is SGHRS and CDR2 YFSETQ. The ends were cut back, 5 bases at V and 10 bases at J, with 14 bases in the middle. CDR3 length: 12 amino acids. This chain's CDR3 is CASSTQGGAQYF. The CDR3, as DNA: TGCGCCAGCAGTACACAGGGAGGTGCGCAGTATTTT.

This clonotype occurred many times. The chain employs TRBV15 and TRBJ2-1, with unresolved D. The V gene lost 3 bases and the J gene lost 4 bases, with 10 bases spanning the gap. Germline CDR1 and CDR2: LNHNV and YYDKDF (reference sequence). This CDR3 region has 14 residues. The CDR3 loop reads CATSSRVGYNEQFF. CDR3 DNA sequence: TGTGCCACCAGCAGTAGGGTGGGATACAATGAGCAGTTCTTC.

In its sample, this clonotype was seen many times. The chain couples TRBV6-1 to TRBJ2-7; D unclear. Trimming left V 0 bases short and J 3 bases short, with 9 bases between. Germline V gives CDR1 MNHNS, CDR2 SASEGT. The CDR3 has 14 residues. CDR3 sequence reads: CASSEARPFYEQYF. The CDR3 region has the DNA TGTGCCAGCAGTGAAGCGCGTCCCTTCTACGAGCAGTACTTC.

This chain uses TRBV12-5 with TRBJ2-2; D ambiguous. The CDR3 is 14 amino acids. V was pared by 5 bases and J by 3 bases, with 10 bases between. CDR1 LGHNT and CDR2 FRNRAP come from the germline V gene. The CDR3 DNA is TGTGCTAGTGGTCGTACAGAAGACACCGGGGAGCTGTTTTTT. This sequence encodes CASGRTEDTGELFF.

The V gene is TRBV4-2, the J gene TRBJ1-3; TRBD1 matches 8 bases. The CDR3 is 15 amino acids. Per the germline V gene, CDR1 is LGHNA and CDR2 is YNFKEQ. The junction had 4 bases not matched to a gene; V was cut back by 5 bases and J by 1 base. The CDR3 sequence: CASSTQGASGNTIYF. The DNA of the CDR3 is TGTGCCAGCAGCACCCAGGGGGCATCTGGAAACACCATATATTTT.

The rearrangement joins TRBV15 to TRBJ1-3; 12 bases agree with TRBD1. V trimming: 1 base; J trimming: 4 bases; junction bases outside the gene matches: 11. CDR3 length: 19 residues. The germline CDR1 and CDR2 sequences are LNHNV and YYDKDF (reference sequence). In nucleotides, the CDR3 is TGTGCCACCAGCAGAGGTCTGGGACAGGGGGCTTCGAAGGGAAACACCATATATTTT. Protein product: CATSRGLGQGASKGNTIYF.

This clonotype was seen repeatedly, ten times or more. This chain links TRBV10-3 with TRBJ2-7; the D gene is possibly TRBD2 (5 bases). The CDR3 is 16 amino acids. The ends were cut back, 3 bases at V and 2 bases at J, with 17 bases in the middle. The germline CDR1 and CDR2 sequences are ENHRY and SYGVKD. The CDR3 sequence is CAISDPTRSPTYEQYF. The CDR3 DNA is TGTGCCATCAGTGACCCCACTAGATCCCCGACCTACGAGCAGTACTTC.

The chain uses TRBV19 and TRBJ1-6, with D perhaps matching TRBD1 (6 bases). This CDR3 is built from 14 residues. Germline V gene lookup returns CDR1 LNHDA and CDR2 SQIVND (reference sequence). Trimming shortened V by 7 bases and J by 14 bases, and 21 bases separated the two germline ends. The chain's CDR3 is CASNPTGARGALHF. For the CDR3, the DNA is TGTGCCAGTAACCCGACAGGCGCCCGAGGCGCCCTCCACTTT.

This clonotype was seen many times. The chain is built from TRBV2 and TRBJ2-3, with TRBD2 matching 9 bases. The CDR3 covers 15 residues. J gave up 6 bases and V 3 bases, and 7 bases lay outside the gene matches. Germline V gives CDR1 SNHLY, CDR2 FYNNEI. DNA for the CDR3: TGTGCCAGCAGTGATGGAGCGGGGGGACGTGATACGCAGTATTTT. This sequence encodes CASSDGAGGRDTQYF.

The genes are TRBV19 and TRBJ1-1; D is unresolved. Trimming pared 5 bases from V and 0 bases from J, leaving 16 bases between. The CDR3 sequence is 16 residues long. Germline values: CDR1 LNHDA, CDR2 SQIVND (reference sequence). The CDR3 DNA reads TGTGCCAGTAGTCATACCCCCTTTGGGATGAACACTGAAGCTTTCTTT. Amino acids: CASSHTPFGMNTEAFF. The whole variable domain, filled in from reference TRBV19 and TRBJ1-1, reads DGGITQSPKYLFRKEGQNVTLSCEQNLNHDAMYWYRQDPGQGLRLIYYSQIVNDFQKGDIAEGYSVSREKKESFPLTVTSAQKNPTAFYLCASSHTPFGMNTEAFFGQGTRLTVV.

V gene TRBV20-1 combines with J gene TRBJ2-7; 10 nucleotides match TRBD2. The V segment lost 8 bases and the J segment 6 bases; nucleotides outside the gene matches: 10. Looked up from germline, CDR1 is DFQATT and CDR2 is SNEGSKA (reference sequence). This CDR3 is 13 amino acids long. The CDR3 nucleotides are TGCAGTCCAAGCGGGGGGGGGAAAGGCGAGCAGTACTTC. It yields the protein CSPSGGGKGEQYF.

This clonotype was seen repeatedly, ten times or more. The chain recombines TRBV2 with TRBJ2-7; D is possibly TRBD1 (6 bases). With 5 bases removed from V and 6 bases from J, the gap between germline ends came to 11 bases. Germline CDR1 reads SNHLY; CDR2 reads FYNNEI. The CDR3 contains 12 residues. The CDR3 loop is CASSTGFSEQYF. DNA of the CDR3: TGTGCCAGCAGTACAGGGTTTAGCGAGCAGTACTTC.